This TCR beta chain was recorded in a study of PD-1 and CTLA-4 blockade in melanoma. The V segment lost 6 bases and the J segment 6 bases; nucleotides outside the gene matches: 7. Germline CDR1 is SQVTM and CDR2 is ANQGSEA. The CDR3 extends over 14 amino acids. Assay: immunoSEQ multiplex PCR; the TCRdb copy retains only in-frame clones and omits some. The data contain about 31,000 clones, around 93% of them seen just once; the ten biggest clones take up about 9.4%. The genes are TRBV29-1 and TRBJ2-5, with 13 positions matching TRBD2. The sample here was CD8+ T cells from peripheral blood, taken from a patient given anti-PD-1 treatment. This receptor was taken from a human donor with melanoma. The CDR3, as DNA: TGCAGCGTGGGGGGACTAGCGGGATTTAAGACCCAGTACTTC. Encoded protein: CSVGGLAGFKTQYF.